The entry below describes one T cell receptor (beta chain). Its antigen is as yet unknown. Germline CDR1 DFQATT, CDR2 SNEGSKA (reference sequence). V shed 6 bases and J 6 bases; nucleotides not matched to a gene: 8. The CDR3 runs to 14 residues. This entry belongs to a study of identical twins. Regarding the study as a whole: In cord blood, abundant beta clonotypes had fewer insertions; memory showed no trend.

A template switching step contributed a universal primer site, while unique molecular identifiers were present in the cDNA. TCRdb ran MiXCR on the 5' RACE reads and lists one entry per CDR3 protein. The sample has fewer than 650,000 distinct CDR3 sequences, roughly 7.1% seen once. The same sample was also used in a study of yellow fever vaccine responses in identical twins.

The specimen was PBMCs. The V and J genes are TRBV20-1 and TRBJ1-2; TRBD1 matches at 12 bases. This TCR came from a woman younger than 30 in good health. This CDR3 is CSAPRGDRGHGYTF. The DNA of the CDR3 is TGCAGTGCCCCCCGAGGGGACAGGGGGCATGGCTACACCTTC.